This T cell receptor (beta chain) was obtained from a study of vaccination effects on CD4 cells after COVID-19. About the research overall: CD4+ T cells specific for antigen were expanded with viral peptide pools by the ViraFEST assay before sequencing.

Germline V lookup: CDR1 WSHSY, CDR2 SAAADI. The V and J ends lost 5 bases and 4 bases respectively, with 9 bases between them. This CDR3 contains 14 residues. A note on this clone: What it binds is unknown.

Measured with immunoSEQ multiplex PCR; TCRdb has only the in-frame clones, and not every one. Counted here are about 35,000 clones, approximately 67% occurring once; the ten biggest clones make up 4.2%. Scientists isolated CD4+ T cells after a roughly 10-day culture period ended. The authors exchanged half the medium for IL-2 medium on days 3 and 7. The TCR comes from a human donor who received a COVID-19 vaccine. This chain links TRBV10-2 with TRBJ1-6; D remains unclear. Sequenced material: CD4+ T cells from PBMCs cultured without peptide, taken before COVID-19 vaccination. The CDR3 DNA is TGCGCCAGCAGTCCCACCGATTATAATTCACCCCTCCACTTT. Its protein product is CASSPTDYNSPLHF.